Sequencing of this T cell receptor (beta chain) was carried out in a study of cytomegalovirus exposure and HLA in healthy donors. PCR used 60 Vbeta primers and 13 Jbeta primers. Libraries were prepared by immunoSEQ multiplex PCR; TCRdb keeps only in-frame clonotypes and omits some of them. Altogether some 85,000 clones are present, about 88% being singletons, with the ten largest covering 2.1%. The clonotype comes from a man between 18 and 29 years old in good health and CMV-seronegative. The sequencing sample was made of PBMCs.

DNA of the CDR3: TGTGCCAGCAGCCAAGTCGCCGGGGATCCCAAAAACATTCAGTACTTC. This codes for CASSQVAGDPKNIQYF. V and J are TRBV14 and TRBJ2-4; D might be TRBD2 (5 bases). V lost 1 base and J lost 2, with 12 bases in between. This CDR3 is 16 amino acids long. Germline lookup yields CDR1 SGHDN and CDR2 FVKESK.